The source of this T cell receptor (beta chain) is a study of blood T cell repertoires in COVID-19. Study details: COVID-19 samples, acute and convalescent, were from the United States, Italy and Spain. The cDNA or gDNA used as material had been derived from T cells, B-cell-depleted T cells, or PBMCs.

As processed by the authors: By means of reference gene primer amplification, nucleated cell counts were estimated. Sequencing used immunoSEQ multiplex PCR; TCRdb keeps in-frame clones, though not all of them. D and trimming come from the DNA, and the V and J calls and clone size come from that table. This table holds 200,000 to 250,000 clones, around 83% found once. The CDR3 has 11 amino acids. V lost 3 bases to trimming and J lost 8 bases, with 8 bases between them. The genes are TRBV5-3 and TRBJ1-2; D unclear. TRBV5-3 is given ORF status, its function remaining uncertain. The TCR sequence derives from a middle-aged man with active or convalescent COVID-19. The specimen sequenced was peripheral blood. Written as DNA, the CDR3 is TGTGCCAGAAGCTCGACAAGAGGCTACACCTTC. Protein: CARSSTRGYTF.